This is a list of T cell receptor beta chains from one sample in a study of blood T cell repertoires in COVID-19. Profiled with immunoSEQ multiplex PCR; TCRdb holds only in-frame clones, not every one. This sample has 93,000 or so clones, with 84% found just once. The specimen was peripheral blood. The receptors shown here come from a human donor in a cohort sampled during active or convalescent COVID-19. The CDR3 runs from the conserved cysteine through the conserved F or W. The order of the fields is J gene, D gene, V gene, clone size, CDR3 protein, CDR3 DNA. A D gene is named only where the DNA matches it firmly. Only some rows state a clone size, as once, few, many or a class for expanded clones.

TRBJ1-1 | . | TRBV28 | . | CAVGIGMNTEAFF | TGTGCCGTCGGGATCGGCATGAACACTGAAGCTTTCTTT
TRBJ1-1 | . | TRBV10-1 | . | CASSFYRETEAFF | TGCGCCAGCAGTTTTTACAGGGAAACTGAAGCTTTCTTT
TRBJ1-4 | TRBD1 | TRBV7-2 | . | CASSPMVGTGGEKLFF | TGTGCCAGCAGCCCCATGGTTGGGACAGGGGGAGAAAAACTGTTTTTT
TRBJ2-7 | . | TRBV3-1/TRBV3-2 | . | CASSQVRGSYEQYF | TGTGCCAGCAGCCAAGTCCGGGGTAGCTACGAGCAGTACTTC
TRBJ2-7 | TRBD2 | TRBV3-1/TRBV3-2 | . | CASSPTGLVGEQYF | TGTGCCAGCAGCCCGACGGGACTAGTCGGCGAGCAGTACTTC
TRBJ1-2 | . | TRBV19 | . | CASSATLGTNYGYTF | TGTGCCAGTAGCGCCACCCTCGGGACTAACTATGGCTACACCTTC
TRBJ1-2 | . | TRBV6-5 | . | CASSLDRRKYGYTF | TGTGCCAGCAGTTTGGACAGACGAAAGTATGGCTACACCTTC
TRBJ1-2 | . | TRBV7-2 | . | CASSLAGGGRENGYTF | TGTGCCAGCAGCTTAGCCGGGGGCGGGAGGGAGAATGGCTACACCTTC
TRBJ2-2 | . | TRBV7-9 | once | CASSERPNTGELFF | TGTGCCAGCAGCGAGAGGCCCAACACCGGGGAGCTGTTTTTT
TRBJ1-1 | TRBD1 | TRBV7-9 | . | CASSSPPSTGPNTEAFF | TGTGCCAGCAGCAGCCCCCCCTCGACAGGGCCGAACACTGAAGCTTTCTTT
TRBJ2-6 | . | TRBV24-1 | . | CATSPTGANVLTF | TGTGCCACCAGTCCCACTGGGGCCAACGTCCTGACTTTC
TRBJ2-1 | . | TRBV20-1 | . | CSALADNEQFF | TGCAGTGCTCTGGCAGACAATGAGCAGTTCTTC
TRBJ1-5 | . | TRBV9 | . | CASSVSRNQPQHF | TGTGCCAGCAGCGTCTCCCGGAATCAGCCCCAGCATTTT
TRBJ1-1 | . | TRBV6-2/TRBV6-3 | few | CASSVQGNTEAFF | TGTGCCAGCAGCGTCCAGGGGAACACTGAAGCTTTCTTT
TRBJ2-3 | TRBD2 | TRBV11-2 | . | CASSATSGGAGDTQYF | TGTGCCAGCAGCGCTACTAGCGGGGGGGCGGGTGATACGCAGTATTTT
TRBJ2-7 | TRBD1 | TRBV6-5 | . | CASSYSGQGVHEQYF | TGTGCCAGCAGTTACTCGGGACAGGGGGTCCACGAGCAGTACTTC
TRBJ1-2 | TRBD1 | TRBV14 | . | CASSQEGAGGAYGYTF | TGTGCCAGCAGCCAAGAGGGGGCAGGGGGCGCCTATGGCTACACCTTC
TRBJ1-1 | . | TRBV29-1 | . | CSVESSPQGGPEAFF | TGCAGCGTTGAATCCTCTCCACAGGGTGGCCCTGAAGCTTTCTTT
TRBJ1-6 | . | TRBV15 | . | CATSRVGSSYNSPLHF | TGTGCCACCAGCAGAGTGGGGAGCTCCTATAATTCACCCCTCCACTTT
TRBJ2-2 | TRBD1 | TRBV5-1 | . | CASSSAGGVSNTGELFF | TGCGCCAGCAGCTCCGCAGGGGGCGTTTCGAACACCGGGGAGCTGTTTTTT
TRBJ2-3 | . | TRBV6-2/TRBV6-3 | few | CASSYRGLGDTQYF | TGTGCCAGCAGTTACAGAGGGCTGGGAGATACGCAGTATTTT
TRBJ2-7 | . | TRBV2 | once | CASTRGDSSYEQYF | TGTGCCAGCACCAGGGGAGACAGCTCCTACGAGCAGTACTTC